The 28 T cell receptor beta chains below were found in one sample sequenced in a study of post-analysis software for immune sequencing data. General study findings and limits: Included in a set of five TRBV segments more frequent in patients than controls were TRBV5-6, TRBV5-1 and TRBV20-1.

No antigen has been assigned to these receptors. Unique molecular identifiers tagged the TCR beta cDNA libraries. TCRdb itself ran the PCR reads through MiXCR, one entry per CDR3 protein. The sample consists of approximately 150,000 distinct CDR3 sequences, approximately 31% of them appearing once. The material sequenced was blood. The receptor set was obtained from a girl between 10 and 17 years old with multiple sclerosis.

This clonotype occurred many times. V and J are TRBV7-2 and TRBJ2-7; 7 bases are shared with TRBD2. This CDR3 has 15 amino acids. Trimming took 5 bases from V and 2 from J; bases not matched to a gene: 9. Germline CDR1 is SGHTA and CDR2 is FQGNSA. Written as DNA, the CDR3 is TGTGCCAGCAGCCCCCTATCGGGAGGTCCCTACGAGCAGTACTTC. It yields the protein CASSPLSGGPYEQYF.

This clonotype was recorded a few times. The CDR3 coding sequence is TGCAGCGTTGGAGGAGCGGAGATCTACAATGAGCAGTTCTTC. Protein product: CSVGGAEIYNEQFF. The rearrangement uses TRBV29-1 and TRBJ2-1, with D possibly TRBD2 on 5 matching bases. Germline V CDR1 and CDR2: SQVTM, ANQGSEA. The V and J ends lost 4 bases and 3 bases respectively, with 13 bases between them. This CDR3 comprises 14 residues.

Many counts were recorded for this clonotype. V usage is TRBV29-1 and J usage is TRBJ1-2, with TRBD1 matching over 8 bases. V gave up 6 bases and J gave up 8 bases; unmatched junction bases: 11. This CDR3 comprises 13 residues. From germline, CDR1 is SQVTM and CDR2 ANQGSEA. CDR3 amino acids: CSVDRARVMGYTF. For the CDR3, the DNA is TGCAGCGTGGACAGGGCCCGGGTGATGGGCTACACCTTC.

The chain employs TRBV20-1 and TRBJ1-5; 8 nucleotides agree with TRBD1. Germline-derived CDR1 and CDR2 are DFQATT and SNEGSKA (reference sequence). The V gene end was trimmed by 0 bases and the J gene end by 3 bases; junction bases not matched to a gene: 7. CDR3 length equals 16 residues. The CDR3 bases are TGCAGTGCTAGAGACGTCAGGGGGCTAAACAATCAGCCCCAGCATTTT. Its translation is CSARDVRGLNNQPQHF.

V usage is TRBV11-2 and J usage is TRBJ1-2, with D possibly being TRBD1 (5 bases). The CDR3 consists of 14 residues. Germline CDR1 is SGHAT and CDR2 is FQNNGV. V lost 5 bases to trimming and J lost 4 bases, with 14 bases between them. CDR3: CASSAYQGGYGYTF. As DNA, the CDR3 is TGTGCCAGCAGCGCCTATCAGGGCGGCTATGGCTACACCTTC.

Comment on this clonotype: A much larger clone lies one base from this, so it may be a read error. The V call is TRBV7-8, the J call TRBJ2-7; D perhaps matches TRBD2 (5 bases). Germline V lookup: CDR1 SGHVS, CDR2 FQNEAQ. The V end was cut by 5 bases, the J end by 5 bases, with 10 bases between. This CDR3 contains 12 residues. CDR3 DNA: TGTGCCAGCAGCCCCCGGAGGAACGAGCAGTACTTC. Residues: CASSPRRNEQYF.

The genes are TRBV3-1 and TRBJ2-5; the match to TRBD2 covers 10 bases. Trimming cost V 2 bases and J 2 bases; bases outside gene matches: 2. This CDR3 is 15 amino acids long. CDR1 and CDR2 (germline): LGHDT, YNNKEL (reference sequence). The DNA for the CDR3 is TGTGCCAGCAGCCAACAACTAGCGGGACAAGAGACCCAGTACTTC. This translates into CASSQQLAGQETQYF.

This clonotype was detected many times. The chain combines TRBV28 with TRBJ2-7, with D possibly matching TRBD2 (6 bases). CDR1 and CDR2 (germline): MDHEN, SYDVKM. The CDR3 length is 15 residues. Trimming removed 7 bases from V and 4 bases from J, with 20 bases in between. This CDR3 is CASIGGTETYYEQYF. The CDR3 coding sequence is TGTGCCAGCATAGGCGGGACGGAGACCTATTACGAGCAGTACTTC. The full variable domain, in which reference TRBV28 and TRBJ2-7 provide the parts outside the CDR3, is DVKVTQSSRYLVKRTGEKVFLECVQDMDHENMFWYRQDPGLGLRLIYFSYDVKMKEKGDIPEGYSVSREKKERFSLILESASTNQTSMYLCASIGGTETYYEQYFGPGTRLTVT.

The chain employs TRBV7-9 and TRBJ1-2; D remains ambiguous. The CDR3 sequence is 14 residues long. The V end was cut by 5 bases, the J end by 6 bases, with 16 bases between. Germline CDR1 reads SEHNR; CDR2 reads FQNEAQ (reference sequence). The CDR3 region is CASSPPRIGDGYTF. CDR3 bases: TGTGCCAGCAGCCCCCCGAGGATCGGAGATGGCTACACCTTC.

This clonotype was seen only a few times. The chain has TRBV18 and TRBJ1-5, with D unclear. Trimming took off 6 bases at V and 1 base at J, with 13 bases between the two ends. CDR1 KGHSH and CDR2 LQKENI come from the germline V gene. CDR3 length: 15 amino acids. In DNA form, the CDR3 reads TGTGCCAGCTCGTCATCCGACGGGAGCAATCAGCCCCAGCATTTT. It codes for CASSSSDGSNQPQHF. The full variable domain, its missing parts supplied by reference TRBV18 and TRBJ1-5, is NAGVMQNPRHLVRRRGQEARLRCSPMKGHSHVYWYRQLPEEGLKFMVYLQKENIIDESGMPKERFSAEFPKEGPSILRIQQVVRGDSAAYFCASSSSDGSNQPQHFGDGTRLSIL.

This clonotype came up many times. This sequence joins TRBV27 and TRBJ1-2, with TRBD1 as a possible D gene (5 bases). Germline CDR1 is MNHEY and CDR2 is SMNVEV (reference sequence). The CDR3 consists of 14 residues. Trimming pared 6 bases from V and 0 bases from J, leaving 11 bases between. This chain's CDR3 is CASSSGAPNYGYTF. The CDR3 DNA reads TGTGCCAGCAGCAGCGGGGCTCCTAACTATGGCTACACCTTC.

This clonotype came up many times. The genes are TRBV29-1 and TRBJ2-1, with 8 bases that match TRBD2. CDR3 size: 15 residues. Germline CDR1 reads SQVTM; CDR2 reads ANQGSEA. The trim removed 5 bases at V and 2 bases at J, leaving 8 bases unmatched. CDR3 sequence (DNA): TGCAGCGTTAGGGCTAGCGGGCAAACCTACAATGAGCAGTTCTTC. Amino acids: CSVRASGQTYNEQFF.

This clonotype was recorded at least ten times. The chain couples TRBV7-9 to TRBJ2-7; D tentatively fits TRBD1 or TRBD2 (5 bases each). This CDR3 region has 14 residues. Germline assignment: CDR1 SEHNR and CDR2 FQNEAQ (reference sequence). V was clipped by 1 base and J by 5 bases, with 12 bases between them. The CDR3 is CASSLGGSPHEQYF. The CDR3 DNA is TGTGCCAGCAGCTTAGGGGGGAGTCCCCACGAGCAGTACTTC.

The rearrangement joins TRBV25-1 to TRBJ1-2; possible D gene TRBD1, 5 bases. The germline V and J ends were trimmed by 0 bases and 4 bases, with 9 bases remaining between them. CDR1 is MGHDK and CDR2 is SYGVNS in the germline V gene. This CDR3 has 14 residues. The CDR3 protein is CASSEYWGSYGYTF. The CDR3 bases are TGTGCCAGCAGTGAATATTGGGGGTCCTATGGCTACACCTTC.

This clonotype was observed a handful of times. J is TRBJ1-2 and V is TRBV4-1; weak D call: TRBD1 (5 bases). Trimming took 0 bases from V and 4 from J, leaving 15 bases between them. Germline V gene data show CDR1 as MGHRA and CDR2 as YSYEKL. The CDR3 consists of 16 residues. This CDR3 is CASSQDRGREGYGYTF. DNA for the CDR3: TGCGCCAGCAGCCAAGATCGGGGACGGGAGGGCTATGGCTACACCTTC.

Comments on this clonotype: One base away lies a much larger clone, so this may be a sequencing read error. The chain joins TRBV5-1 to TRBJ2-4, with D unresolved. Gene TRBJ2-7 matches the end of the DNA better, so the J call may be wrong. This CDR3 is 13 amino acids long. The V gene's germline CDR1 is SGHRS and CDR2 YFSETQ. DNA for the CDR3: TGCGACAGCAGCTTGGTATCCGACTCCGAGCAGTACTTC. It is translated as CDSSLVSDSEQYF.

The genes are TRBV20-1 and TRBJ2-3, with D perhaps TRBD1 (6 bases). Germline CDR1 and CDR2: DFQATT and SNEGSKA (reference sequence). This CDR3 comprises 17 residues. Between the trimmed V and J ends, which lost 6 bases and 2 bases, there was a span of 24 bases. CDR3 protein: CSALTGVVGGVTDTQYF. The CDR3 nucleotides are TGCAGTGCGTTAACCGGAGTAGTAGGGGGTGTCACAGATACGCAGTATTTT.

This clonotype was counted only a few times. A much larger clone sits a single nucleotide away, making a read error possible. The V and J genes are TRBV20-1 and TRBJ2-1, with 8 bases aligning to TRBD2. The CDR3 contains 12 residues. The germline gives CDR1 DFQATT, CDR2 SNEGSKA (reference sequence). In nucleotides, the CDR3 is TGCAGCTTAGCGGGGCCGCGCAATGGGCAGTTCTTC. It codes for CSLAGPRNGQFF.

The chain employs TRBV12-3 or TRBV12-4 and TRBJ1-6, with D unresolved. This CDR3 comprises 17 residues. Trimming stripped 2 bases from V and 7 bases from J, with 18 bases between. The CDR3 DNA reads TGTGCCAGCAGTTTATCCAAGGCGGGGTTAAAGAATTCACCCCTCCACTTT. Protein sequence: CASSLSKAGLKNSPLHF.

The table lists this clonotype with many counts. The CDR3, as DNA: TGTGCCAGCAGTGAAGCAGGGGACATGAGATCCTATGGCTACACCTTC. Translating it yields CASSEAGDMRSYGYTF. V usage is TRBV6-1 and J usage is TRBJ1-2, with D perhaps TRBD1 (6 bases). V shed 0 bases and J shed 4 bases, with 15 bases lying between them. The CDR3 covers 16 residues. Looked up from germline, CDR1 is MNHNS and CDR2 is SASEGT.

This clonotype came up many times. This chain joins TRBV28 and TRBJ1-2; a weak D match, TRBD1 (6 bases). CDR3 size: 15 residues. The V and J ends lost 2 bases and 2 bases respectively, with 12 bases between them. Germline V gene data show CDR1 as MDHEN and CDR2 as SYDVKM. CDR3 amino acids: CASSLRHRDNYGYTF. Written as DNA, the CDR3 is TGTGCCAGCAGTTTACGACACAGGGACAACTATGGCTACACCTTC.

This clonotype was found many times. DNA of the CDR3: TGTGCCACCAGCAGTCTCTTTGGGACCCAGGGGGTCCAGTACTTC. Amino acid sequence: CATSSLFGTQGVQYF. V and J are TRBV15 and TRBJ2-5, with 7 bases identical to TRBD1. V was pared by 3 bases and J by 10 bases, with 14 bases of the junction left unmatched. The germline V gene has CDR1 LNHNV and CDR2 YYDKDF (reference sequence). The CDR3 covers 15 residues.

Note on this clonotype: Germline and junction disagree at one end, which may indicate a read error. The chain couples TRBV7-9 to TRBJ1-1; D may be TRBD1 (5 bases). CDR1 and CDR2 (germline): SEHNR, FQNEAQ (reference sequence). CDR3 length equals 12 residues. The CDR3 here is CVSSYRGTEAFF. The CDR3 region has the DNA TGTGTCAGCAGCTATAGGGGCACTGAAGCTTTCTTT.

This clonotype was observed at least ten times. CDR3 coding DNA: TGTGCCAGCAGTTTCACAGAGGCAATGGCCTACGAGCAGTACTTC. Translation: CASSFTEAMAYEQYF. V is TRBV6-5 and J is TRBJ2-7; no clear D gene. The germline V gene encodes CDR1 MNHEY and CDR2 SVGAGI. V lost 4 bases to trimming and J lost 2 bases, with 15 bases between them. The CDR3 totals 15 residues.

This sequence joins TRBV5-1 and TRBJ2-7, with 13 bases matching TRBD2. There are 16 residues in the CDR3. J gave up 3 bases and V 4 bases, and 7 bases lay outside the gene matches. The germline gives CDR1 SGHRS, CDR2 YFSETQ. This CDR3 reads CASSAGTSGDGYEQYF. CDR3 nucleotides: TGCGCCAGCAGCGCCGGGACTAGCGGGGACGGCTACGAGCAGTACTTC.

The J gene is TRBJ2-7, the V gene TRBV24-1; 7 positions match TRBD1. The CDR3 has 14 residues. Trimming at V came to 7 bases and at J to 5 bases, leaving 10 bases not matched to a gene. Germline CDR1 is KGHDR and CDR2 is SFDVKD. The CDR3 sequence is CATSRGGAKDEQYF. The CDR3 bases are TGTGCCACCAGCCGAGGGGGCGCGAAGGACGAGCAGTACTTC.

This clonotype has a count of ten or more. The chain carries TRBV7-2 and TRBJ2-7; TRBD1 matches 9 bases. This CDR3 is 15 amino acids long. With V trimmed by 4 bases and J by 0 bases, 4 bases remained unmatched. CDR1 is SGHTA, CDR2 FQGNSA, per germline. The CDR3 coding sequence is TGTGCCAGCAGCTCGGGACAGGGAAGCTCCTACGAGCAGTACTTC. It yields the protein CASSSGQGSSYEQYF.

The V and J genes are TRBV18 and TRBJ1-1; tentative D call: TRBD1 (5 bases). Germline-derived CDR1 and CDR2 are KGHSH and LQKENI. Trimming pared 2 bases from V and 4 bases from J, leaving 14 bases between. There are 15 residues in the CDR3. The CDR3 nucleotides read TGTGCCAGCTCACCATTAGAATGGGGGTCCACTGAAGCTTTCTTT. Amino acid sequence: CASSPLEWGSTEAFF.